This is a list of T cell receptor beta chains from one sample in a study of OX40 agonist ivuxolimab in advanced cancers. Using immunoSEQ multiplex PCR, the repertoire was profiled, and TCRdb retains in-frame clones only, with some absent. Among about 15,000 clones listed, roughly 78% were seen once. Source: CD4+ or CD8+ T cells sorted from blood, taken in a trial of the OX40 agonist ivuxolimab. The receptors were gathered from an adult with an advanced solid tumor such as melanoma, head and neck, liver or kidney cancer. Both conserved end residues are part of each CDR3. D genes are given only for firm matches. Rows give clone size only sometimes, using once, few, many, or a class for an expanded clone.

v_call: TRBV13; clone_size: -; j_call: TRBJ2-7; d_call: TRBD1; cdr3_aa: CASSLDRGFGEQYF; cdr3_nt: TGTGCCAGCAGCTTAGACAGGGGTTTCGGCGAGCAGTACTTC
v_call: TRBV19; clone_size: few; j_call: TRBJ1-5; d_call: -; cdr3_aa: CASSTTGNSNQPQHF; cdr3_nt: TGTGCCAGTAGTACAACAGGCAATAGCAATCAGCCCCAGCATTTT
v_call: TRBV9; clone_size: -; j_call: TRBJ2-1; d_call: -; cdr3_aa: CASSVGPQPYNEQFF; cdr3_nt: TGTGCCAGCAGCGTGGGTCCCCAGCCCTACAATGAGCAGTTCTTC
v_call: TRBV11-3; clone_size: -; j_call: TRBJ2-7; d_call: TRBD1; cdr3_aa: CASSLDREDRGRIYEQYF; cdr3_nt: TGTGCCAGCAGCTTAGATCGAGAGGACAGGGGGCGAATATACGAGCAGTACTTC
v_call: TRBV28; clone_size: -; j_call: TRBJ2-1; d_call: -; cdr3_aa: CASSWRDNPNEQFF; cdr3_nt: TGTGCCAGCAGTTGGCGGGACAATCCAAATGAGCAGTTCTTC
v_call: TRBV7-6; clone_size: -; j_call: TRBJ2-3; d_call: -; cdr3_aa: CASSLEIAVTDTQYF; cdr3_nt: TGTGCCAGCAGCTTAGAAATAGCAGTGACAGATACGCAGTATTTT
v_call: TRBV12-5; clone_size: -; j_call: TRBJ1-6; d_call: -; cdr3_aa: CASGLGNSPLHF; cdr3_nt: TGTGCTAGTGGTTTAGGGAATTCACCCCTCCACTTT
v_call: TRBV28; clone_size: -; j_call: TRBJ1-4; d_call: -; cdr3_aa: CASIPSTVTNEKLFF; cdr3_nt: TGTGCCAGCATTCCCTCGACAGTCACTAATGAAAAACTGTTTTTT
v_call: TRBV7-9; clone_size: -; j_call: TRBJ2-3; d_call: -; cdr3_aa: CASSLYPGGTDTQYF; cdr3_nt: TGTGCCAGCAGCTTATATCCGGGTGGCACAGATACGCAGTATTTT
v_call: TRBV4-1; clone_size: -; j_call: TRBJ2-2; d_call: -; cdr3_aa: CASSQVGGTGELFF; cdr3_nt: TGCGCCAGCAGCCAAGTGGGCGGCACCGGGGAGCTGTTTTTT
v_call: TRBV6-5; clone_size: -; j_call: TRBJ1-2; d_call: TRBD1; cdr3_aa: CASSFRTGGAGGYTF; cdr3_nt: TGTGCCAGCAGTTTTCGGACAGGGGGCGCAGGTGGCTACACCTTC
v_call: TRBV5-1; clone_size: -; j_call: TRBJ2-7; d_call: TRBD1; cdr3_aa: CASSSRQGSYEQYF; cdr3_nt: TGCGCCAGCAGCTCACGACAGGGATCCTACGAGCAGTACTTC
v_call: TRBV30; clone_size: -; j_call: TRBJ2-1; d_call: -; cdr3_aa: CAWSHGTYNEQFF; cdr3_nt: TGTGCCTGGAGTCACGGGACCTACAATGAGCAGTTCTTC
v_call: TRBV6-6; clone_size: -; j_call: TRBJ2-2; d_call: -; cdr3_aa: CASLEVNTGELFF; cdr3_nt: TGTGCCAGCTTAGAAGTGAACACCGGGGAGCTGTTTTTT
v_call: TRBV11-2; clone_size: -; j_call: TRBJ2-7; d_call: TRBD1; cdr3_aa: CASSLGQGAREQYF; cdr3_nt: TGTGCCAGCAGTTTAGGACAGGGGGCTCGTGAGCAGTACTTC
v_call: TRBV11-2; clone_size: -; j_call: TRBJ1-1; d_call: -; cdr3_aa: CASSSWPRGNTEAFF; cdr3_nt: TGTGCCAGCAGCTCGTGGCCTCGGGGGAACACTGAAGCTTTCTTT
v_call: TRBV28; clone_size: -; j_call: TRBJ2-5; d_call: -; cdr3_aa: CASRTPGGPETQYF; cdr3_nt: TGTGCCAGCAGGACCCCCGGGGGACCTGAGACCCAGTACTTC
v_call: TRBV27; clone_size: -; j_call: TRBJ1-5; d_call: -; cdr3_aa: CASSRGLDQPQHF; cdr3_nt: TGTGCCAGCAGTCGGGGGCTCGATCAGCCCCAGCATTTT
v_call: TRBV6-5; clone_size: -; j_call: TRBJ1-1; d_call: -; cdr3_aa: CASRDLVAFF; cdr3_nt: TGTGCCAGCAGAGACCTTGTTGCTTTCTTT
v_call: TRBV18; clone_size: -; j_call: TRBJ2-7; d_call: TRBD1; cdr3_aa: CASSPGTGATYEQYF; cdr3_nt: TGTGCCAGCTCACCGGGGACAGGGGCCACCTACGAGCAGTACTTC
v_call: TRBV7-9; clone_size: -; j_call: TRBJ2-1; d_call: -; cdr3_aa: CASSPTGGREKNEQFF; cdr3_nt: TGTGCCAGCAGCCCGACCGGGGGGCGGGAAAAAAATGAGCAGTTCTTC
v_call: TRBV27; clone_size: -; j_call: TRBJ2-3; d_call: TRBD2; cdr3_aa: CASTRGGGVKDTQYF; cdr3_nt: TGTGCCAGCACCCGGGGGGGAGGGGTCAAGGATACGCAGTATTTT
v_call: TRBV27; clone_size: -; j_call: TRBJ2-7; d_call: TRBD1; cdr3_aa: CASSSGTGAYF; cdr3_nt: TGTGCCAGCAGTTCTGGGACAGGGGCGTACTTC
v_call: TRBV4-1; clone_size: -; j_call: TRBJ1-1; d_call: -; cdr3_aa: CASSQESSKTGEAFF; cdr3_nt: TGCGCCAGCAGCCAAGAGTCGTCAAAGACCGGTGAAGCTTTCTTT
v_call: TRBV7-2; clone_size: -; j_call: TRBJ2-7; d_call: TRBD2; cdr3_aa: CASSPVAGEIYEQYF; cdr3_nt: TGTGCCAGCAGCCCGGTAGCGGGAGAGATCTACGAGCAGTACTTC
v_call: TRBV19; clone_size: few; j_call: TRBJ2-2; d_call: TRBD1; cdr3_aa: CASSTPPGQYTGELFF; cdr3_nt: TGTGCCAGTAGTACTCCCCCGGGACAGTACACCGGGGAGCTGTTTTTT
v_call: TRBV11-2; clone_size: -; j_call: TRBJ1-3; d_call: -; cdr3_aa: CASSIRGPTFSGNTIYF; cdr3_nt: TGTGCCAGCAGCATCAGGGGCCCCACATTCTCTGGAAACACCATATATTTT
v_call: TRBV9; clone_size: -; j_call: TRBJ2-7; d_call: -; cdr3_aa: CASSVEGSGSYEQYF; cdr3_nt: TGTGCCAGCAGCGTAGAAGGTAGCGGTTCCTACGAGCAGTACTTC
v_call: TRBV4-1; clone_size: -; j_call: TRBJ1-4; d_call: -; cdr3_aa: CASSQTYRVLNEKLFF; cdr3_nt: TGCGCCAGCAGCCAAACCTACAGGGTATTAAATGAAAAACTGTTTTTT
v_call: TRBV10-2; clone_size: -; j_call: TRBJ2-7; d_call: -; cdr3_aa: CASIKTGTPDYEQYF; cdr3_nt: TGCGCCAGCATTAAGACCGGGACTCCAGATTACGAGCAGTACTTC
v_call: TRBV30; clone_size: once; j_call: TRBJ1-2; d_call: -; cdr3_aa: CAWKGRITYGYTF; cdr3_nt: TGTGCCTGGAAGGGCAGAATAACCTATGGCTACACCTTC
v_call: TRBV25-1; clone_size: -; j_call: TRBJ1-1; d_call: -; cdr3_aa: CASSSREGAATEAFF; cdr3_nt: TGTGCCAGCAGCTCCAGAGAAGGGGCCGCCACTGAAGCTTTCTTT
v_call: TRBV27; clone_size: once; j_call: TRBJ1-2; d_call: -; cdr3_aa: CASSLRRDYGYTF; cdr3_nt: TGTGCCAGCAGTTTACGGCGAGACTATGGCTACACCTTC
v_call: TRBV2; clone_size: -; j_call: TRBJ2-3; d_call: TRBD2; cdr3_aa: CASSGISGTSSTDTQYF; cdr3_nt: TGTGCCAGCAGTGGTATTAGCGGGACCTCTAGCACAGATACGCAGTATTTT
v_call: TRBV7-7; clone_size: -; j_call: TRBJ2-1; d_call: TRBD1; cdr3_aa: CASSMDRMLLFF; cdr3_nt: TGTGCTAGCAGCATGGACAGGATGCTGCTGTTCTTC
v_call: TRBV9; clone_size: -; j_call: TRBJ2-7; d_call: TRBD1; cdr3_aa: CASSVLAGGIYEQYF; cdr3_nt: TGTGCCAGCAGCGTATTGGCAGGGGGCATCTACGAGCAGTACTTC
v_call: TRBV4-1; clone_size: once; j_call: TRBJ2-3; d_call: TRBD2; cdr3_aa: CASSLSGGGTDTQYF; cdr3_nt: TGCGCCAGCAGCCTATCCGGGGGGGGCACAGATACGCAGTATTTT
v_call: TRBV7-9; clone_size: -; j_call: TRBJ2-1; d_call: TRBD2; cdr3_aa: CASSVSGRSSNEQFF; cdr3_nt: TGTGCCAGCAGCGTTAGCGGGAGGAGTAGCAATGAGCAGTTCTTC
v_call: TRBV5-5; clone_size: -; j_call: TRBJ2-6; d_call: TRBD1; cdr3_aa: CASSLNRDRAYPGANVLTF; cdr3_nt: TGTGCCAGCAGCTTGAATAGGGACAGGGCTTACCCTGGGGCCAACGTCCTGACTTTC
v_call: TRBV27; clone_size: -; j_call: TRBJ2-6; d_call: -; cdr3_aa: CASSLSGGYGANVLTF; cdr3_nt: TGTGCCAGCAGTTTATCTGGGGGCTATGGGGCCAACGTCCTGACTTTC
v_call: TRBV11-3; clone_size: hyperexpanded; j_call: TRBJ2-1; d_call: -; cdr3_aa: CASSPEGPWDEQFF; cdr3_nt: TGTGCCAGCAGCCCTGAGGGGCCTTGGGATGAGCAGTTCTTC
v_call: TRBV11-2; clone_size: -; j_call: TRBJ2-1; d_call: -; cdr3_aa: CASSLGASFVNEQFF; cdr3_nt: TGTGCCAGCAGCTTGGGTGCTAGCTTCGTCAATGAGCAGTTCTTC
v_call: TRBV7-8; clone_size: -; j_call: TRBJ2-1; d_call: -; cdr3_aa: CASSSRYEQFF; cdr3_nt: TGTGCCAGCAGCAGTAGGTATGAGCAGTTCTTC
v_call: TRBV2; clone_size: -; j_call: TRBJ2-7; d_call: TRBD1; cdr3_aa: CATRGDRGYEQYF; cdr3_nt: TGTGCCACAAGAGGGGACAGGGGCTACGAGCAGTACTTC
v_call: TRBV19; clone_size: -; j_call: TRBJ1-5; d_call: TRBD1; cdr3_aa: CASTKGQGIQPQHF; cdr3_nt: TGTGCCAGTACAAAGGGACAGGGGATACAGCCCCAGCATTTT
v_call: TRBV10-3; clone_size: -; j_call: TRBJ1-1; d_call: -; cdr3_aa: CAISESKFMNTEAFF; cdr3_nt: TGTGCCATCAGTGAGTCGAAGTTCATGAACACTGAAGCTTTCTTT
v_call: TRBV30; clone_size: -; j_call: TRBJ1-1; d_call: -; cdr3_aa: CAWSGGTRYTEAFF; cdr3_nt: TGTGCCTGGAGTGGGGGCACACGATACACTGAAGCTTTCTTT
v_call: TRBV2; clone_size: medium-sized; j_call: TRBJ1-1; d_call: -; cdr3_aa: CASSEWGYTEAFF; cdr3_nt: TGTGCCAGCAGTGAGTGGGGGTACACTGAAGCTTTCTTT
v_call: TRBV9; clone_size: -; j_call: TRBJ2-2; d_call: -; cdr3_aa: CASSVTGTNTGELFF; cdr3_nt: TGTGCCAGCAGCGTAACAGGGACCAACACCGGGGAGCTGTTTTTT
v_call: TRBV5-5; clone_size: -; j_call: TRBJ2-1; d_call: TRBD2; cdr3_aa: CASSRLAGAYNEQFF; cdr3_nt: TGTGCCAGCAGCAGGCTAGCGGGGGCCTACAATGAGCAGTTCTTC
v_call: TRBV5-4; clone_size: once; j_call: TRBJ1-2; d_call: -; cdr3_aa: CASSPGGDGYTF; cdr3_nt: TGTGCCAGCAGCCCGGGGGGCGATGGCTACACCTTC
v_call: TRBV10-1; clone_size: -; j_call: TRBJ1-2; d_call: -; cdr3_aa: CASSDSPGSGGYTF; cdr3_nt: TGCGCCAGCAGTGACTCTCCTGGGTCGGGTGGCTACACCTTC
v_call: TRBV7-9; clone_size: -; j_call: TRBJ2-3; d_call: TRBD2; cdr3_aa: CASRGTSGITSTDTQYF; cdr3_nt: TGTGCCAGCAGAGGGACTAGCGGGATAACTAGCACAGATACGCAGTATTTT
v_call: TRBV19; clone_size: -; j_call: TRBJ2-5; d_call: -; cdr3_aa: CATREEGQETQYF; cdr3_nt: TGTGCCACCAGGGAGGAAGGCCAAGAGACCCAGTACTTC
v_call: TRBV19; clone_size: -; j_call: TRBJ2-1; d_call: TRBD1; cdr3_aa: CASSYTGEINEQFF; cdr3_nt: TGTGCCAGTAGTTACACAGGGGAGATCAATGAGCAGTTCTTC
v_call: TRBV4-1; clone_size: few; j_call: TRBJ2-3; d_call: -; cdr3_aa: CASSRQERGTDTQYF; cdr3_nt: TGCGCCAGCTCTCGACAGGAGCGGGGCACAGATACGCAGTATTTT
v_call: TRBV7-9; clone_size: -; j_call: TRBJ2-5; d_call: -; cdr3_aa: CASSLGGTQETQYF; cdr3_nt: TGTGCCAGCAGCTTAGGGGGGACCCAAGAGACCCAGTACTTC
v_call: TRBV4-1; clone_size: -; j_call: TRBJ1-1; d_call: -; cdr3_aa: CASSQHELEAFF; cdr3_nt: TGCGCCAGCAGCCAACACGAGCTTGAAGCTTTCTTT